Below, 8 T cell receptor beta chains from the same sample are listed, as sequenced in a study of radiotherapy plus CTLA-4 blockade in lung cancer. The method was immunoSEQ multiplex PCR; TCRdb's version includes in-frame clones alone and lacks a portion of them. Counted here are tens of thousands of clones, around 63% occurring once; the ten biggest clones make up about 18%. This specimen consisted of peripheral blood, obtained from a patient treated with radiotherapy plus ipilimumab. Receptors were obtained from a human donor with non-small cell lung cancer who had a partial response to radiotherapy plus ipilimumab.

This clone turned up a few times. The CDR3, as DNA: TGTGCCAGCAGCTTAGAGGGGACTAGCGGGAGGTTTCACAATGAGCAGTTCTTC. Translation gives CASSLEGTSGRFHNEQFF. This chain connects TRBV7-2 to TRBJ2-1; 15 bases align to TRBD2. The CDR3 has 18 residues. Looked up from germline, CDR1 is SGHTA and CDR2 is FQGNSA. J gave up 5 bases and V 1 base, and 6 bases lay outside the gene matches.

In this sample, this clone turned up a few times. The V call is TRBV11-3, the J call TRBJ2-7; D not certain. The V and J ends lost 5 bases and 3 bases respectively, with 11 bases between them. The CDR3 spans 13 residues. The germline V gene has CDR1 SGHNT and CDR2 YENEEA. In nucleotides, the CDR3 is TGTGCCAGCAGCCCAAGCCGAGGCTACGAGCAGTACTTC. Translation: CASSPSRGYEQYF. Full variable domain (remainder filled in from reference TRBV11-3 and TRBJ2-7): EAGVVQSPRYKIIEKKQPVAFWCNPISGHNTLYWYLQNLGQGPELLIRYENEEAVDDSQLPKDRFSAERLKGVDSTLKIQPAELGDSAVYLCASSPSRGYEQYFGPGTRLTVT.

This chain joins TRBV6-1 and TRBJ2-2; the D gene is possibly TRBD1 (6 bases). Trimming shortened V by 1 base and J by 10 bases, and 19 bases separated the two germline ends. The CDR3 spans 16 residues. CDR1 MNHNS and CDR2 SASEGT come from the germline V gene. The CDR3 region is CASSEEGGLSPAELFF. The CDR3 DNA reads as TGTGCCAGCAGTGAAGAAGGGGGTTTGTCCCCGGCGGAGCTGTTTTTT.

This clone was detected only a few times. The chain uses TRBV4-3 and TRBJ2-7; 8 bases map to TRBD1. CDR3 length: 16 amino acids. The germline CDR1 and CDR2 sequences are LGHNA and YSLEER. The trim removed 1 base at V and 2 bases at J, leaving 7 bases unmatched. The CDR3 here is CASSQGGDRSTYEQYF. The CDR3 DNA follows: TGCGCCAGCAGCCAAGGGGGGGACAGGTCCACCTACGAGCAGTACTTC.

The CDR3: CASSTHLDRETNYGYTF. CDR3 coding DNA: TGTGCCAGCAGCACTCACCTTGACAGGGAGACTAACTATGGCTACACCTTC. The chain couples TRBV9 to TRBJ1-2; 7 positions match TRBD1. Germline CDR1 reads SGDLS; CDR2 reads YYNGEE. J was trimmed by 0 bases and V by 4 bases; bases with no gene match: 12. The CDR3 has 17 residues.

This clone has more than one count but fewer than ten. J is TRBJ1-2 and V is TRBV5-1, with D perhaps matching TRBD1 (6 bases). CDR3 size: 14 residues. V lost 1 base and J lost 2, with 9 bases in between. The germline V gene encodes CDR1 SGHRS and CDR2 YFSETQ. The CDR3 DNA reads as TGCGCCAGCAGCTTGACAGGGTTAAACTATGGCTACACCTTC. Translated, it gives CASSLTGLNYGYTF. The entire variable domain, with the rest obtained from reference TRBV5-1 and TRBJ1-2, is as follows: KAGVTQTPRYLIKTRGQQVTLSCSPISGHRSVSWYQQTPGQGLQFLFEYFSETQRNKGNFPGRFSGRQFSNSRSEMNVSTLELGDSALYLCASSLTGLNYGYTFGSGTRLTVV.

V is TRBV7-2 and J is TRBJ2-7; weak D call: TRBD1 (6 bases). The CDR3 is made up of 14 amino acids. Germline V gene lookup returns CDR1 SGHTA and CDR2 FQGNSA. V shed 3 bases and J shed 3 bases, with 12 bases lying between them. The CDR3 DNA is TGTGCCAGCAGCTTCTCCCAGGGGAGCTACGAGCAGTACTTC. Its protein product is CASSFSQGSYEQYF.

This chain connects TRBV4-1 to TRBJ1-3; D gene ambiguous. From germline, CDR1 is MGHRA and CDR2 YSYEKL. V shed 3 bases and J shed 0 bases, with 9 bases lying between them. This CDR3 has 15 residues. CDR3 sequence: CASSHPGNSGNTIYF. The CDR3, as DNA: TGCGCCAGCAGCCACCCCGGGAACTCTGGAAACACCATATATTTT.